This T cell receptor (beta chain) was identified in a study of control samples from healthy donors and cancer patients (dated by TCRdb to the early 2020s). Note on this clone: This receptor's antigen is unknown. No quality values exist for individual bases; no much larger clone is one base distant.

Library generation was performed with the immunoSEQ multiplex PCR assay. TCRdb re-hosts the immuneACCESS table, in-frame sequences only. Its copies lack some clones; in the studies checked, an unresolved V gene accounts for under half of them, and the cause for the rest is not known. The sample includes about 160,000 clones, with approximately 94% observed a single time. The ten most abundant clones make up around 15% of the sample. For this chain, trimming is 0 bases at the V end and 5 bases at the J end, and the number of junction bases without a gene match is 1. The CDR3, cysteine through phenylalanine, is 14 amino acids long. Only CDR3 DNA is held: 42 bases, read in frame from base 1. The germline V gene (reference sequence) gives CDR1 as SEHNR and CDR2 as FQNEAQ.

The receptor comes from a man in his sixties with colorectal cancer. The V gene is TRBV7-9 and the J gene is TRBJ2-5, with 9 middle bases fitting TRBD2. Material for sequencing was PBMCs. In nucleotides, the sequence is TGTGCCAGCAGCTTAGCGCGGGGGGGCGAGACCCAGTACTTC. Its translation is CASSLARGGETQYF.